These 10 T cell receptor beta chains share one sample of origin, sequenced in a study of Ad26.COV2.S vaccination and SARS-CoV-2 variants. Assay used: immunoSEQ multiplex PCR; TCRdb lists only in-frame clones, some missing. The data show about 180,000 clones, with 87% seen just once and about 5.5% held by the top ten. The sample here was peripheral blood, taken after recovery from COVID-19. These receptors all come from a human donor who had recovered from COVID-19.

This rearrangement joins TRBV2 to TRBJ1-3; no definite D call. Germline values: CDR1 SNHLY, CDR2 FYNNEI. Trimming left V 6 bases short and J 8 bases short, with 17 bases between. The CDR3 is made up of 14 amino acids. CDR3 sequence reads: CASSDNRGSDTIYF. The CDR3 DNA is TGTGCCAGCAGCGATAATCGAGGAAGTGACACCATATATTTT.

The gene calls are TRBV25-1 and TRBJ1-1; no definite D call. Germline V gene lookup returns CDR1 MGHDK and CDR2 SYGVNS. The CDR3 contains 12 residues. The ends were cut back, 5 bases at V and 2 bases at J, with 6 bases in the middle. This chain's CDR3 is CASSLSNTEAFF. In DNA form, the CDR3 reads TGTGCCAGCAGTCTCTCTAACACTGAAGCTTTCTTT. Combining the CDR3 with reference TRBV25-1 and TRBJ1-1 gives the whole variable domain EADIYQTPRYLVIGTGKKITLECSQTMGHDKMYWYQQDPGMELHLIHYSYGVNSTEKGDLSSESTVSRIRTEHFPLTLESARPSHTSQYLCASSLSNTEAFFGQGTRLTVV.

This chain joins TRBV3-1 (or the pseudogene TRBV3-2) and TRBJ2-7, with D tentatively TRBD2 (5 bases). The germline V gene encodes CDR1 LGHDT and CDR2 YNNKEL (reference sequence). V lost 0 bases to trimming and J lost 2 bases, with 14 bases between them. The CDR3 is 16 amino acids. The CDR3 DNA reads TGTGCCAGCAGCCAAGATCACCCCGAGACTACCTACGAGCAGTACTTC. Amino acids: CASSQDHPETTYEQYF.

The gene calls are TRBV5-8 and TRBJ2-7; tentative D call: TRBD2 (5 bases). Trimming removed 4 bases from V and 4 bases from J, with 24 bases in between. Germline CDR1 is SGHTS and CDR2 is YDEGEE. The CDR3 loop spans 17 amino acids. The CDR3 DNA reads TGTGCCAGCAGCCTGCGCCTTGGGCTAGCAGTGAAATACGAGCAGTACTTC. Amino acids: CASSLRLGLAVKYEQYF.

J is TRBJ2-3 and V is TRBV5-8, with no clear D. Trimming removed 7 bases at V and 2 bases at J, with 11 bases between. The CDR3 consists of 13 residues. The V gene's germline CDR1 is SGHTS and CDR2 YDEGEE. CDR3 region: CASAPENTDTQYF. Written as DNA, the CDR3 is TGTGCCAGCGCGCCAGAAAACACAGATACGCAGTATTTT.

V is TRBV5-6 and J is TRBJ2-7; D uncertain. The V gene lost 4 bases and the J gene lost 1 base, with 6 bases spanning the gap. Germline values: CDR1 SGHDT, CDR2 YYEEEE. This CDR3 is 12 amino acids long. The CDR3 protein is CASSLKSYEQYF. CDR3 nucleotide sequence: TGTGCCAGCAGCCTGAAATCCTACGAGCAGTACTTC.

This sequence joins TRBV19 and TRBJ1-2, with 12 bases identical to TRBD1. Trimming at V came to 5 bases and at J to 6 bases, leaving 1 base not matched to a gene. The CDR3 has 13 residues. Germline CDR1 and CDR2: LNHDA and SQIVND (reference sequence). The CDR3 DNA follows: TGTGCCAGTAGTGGGACAGGGGGCGATGGCTACACCTTC. Protein sequence: CASSGTGGDGYTF.

The chain is built from TRBV27 and TRBJ2-1; 10 nucleotides agree with TRBD1. The CDR3 contains 14 residues. The germline V gene has CDR1 MNHEY and CDR2 SMNVEV (reference sequence). Trimming removed 6 bases from V and 8 bases from J; junction bases left unmatched: 7. The CDR3 loop reads CASSPTGGSHEQFF. The CDR3 DNA sequence: TGTGCCAGCAGCCCGACAGGGGGCTCCCATGAGCAGTTCTTC.

The gene calls are TRBV6-5 and TRBJ1-2; no firm D call. In germline, CDR1 is MNHEY, CDR2 SVGAGI. This CDR3 has 14 residues. V was cut by 3 bases and J by 0 bases, with 8 bases left in between. Here the CDR3 reads CASSYGRANYGYTF. The DNA of the CDR3 is TGTGCCAGCAGTTATGGGAGGGCTAACTATGGCTACACCTTC.

The genes are TRBV9 and TRBJ2-2; D remains ambiguous. Per the germline V gene, CDR1 is SGDLS and CDR2 is YYNGEE. V shed 0 bases and J shed 8 bases, with 5 bases lying between them. CDR3 length: 12 residues. The CDR3 reads CASSVVAGELFF. The CDR3 nucleotides are TGTGCCAGCAGCGTAGTAGCTGGGGAGCTGTTTTTT.